The count of the clone carrying this T cell receptor (beta chain) is one. The antigen is unknown. These data are taken from a study of cytomegalovirus exposure and HLA in healthy donors. Findings of the study overall: In vitro, a few CMV-associated chains proved specific for CMV antigens. Sequences of the TCR beta chain were said to predict the HLA-A and HLA-B alleles of most subjects accurately. Researchers catalogued 160 or so TCR beta chains as cytomegalovirus-associated.

60 Vbeta and 13 Jbeta primers were used in PCR. Sequencing was performed with immunoSEQ multiplex PCR; in TCRdb, only in-frame clones are kept and a portion is missing. The sample contains 90,000 or so clones, 80% of which appear only once. Germline CDR1 and CDR2: SGDLS and YYNGEE. V dropped 4 bases and J dropped 2 bases, with 12 bases sitting between them. This CDR3 is 14 amino acids long. The TCR comes from a man aged 45-65 years in good health and CMV-seropositive. The sequenced sample consisted of PBMCs. The chain couples TRBV9 to TRBJ1-1; the D gene is possibly TRBD1 (6 bases). CDR3 sequence reads: CASSTGTYNTEAFF. The CDR3 DNA reads as TGTGCCAGCAGCACCGGGACATACAACACTGAAGCTTTCTTT.